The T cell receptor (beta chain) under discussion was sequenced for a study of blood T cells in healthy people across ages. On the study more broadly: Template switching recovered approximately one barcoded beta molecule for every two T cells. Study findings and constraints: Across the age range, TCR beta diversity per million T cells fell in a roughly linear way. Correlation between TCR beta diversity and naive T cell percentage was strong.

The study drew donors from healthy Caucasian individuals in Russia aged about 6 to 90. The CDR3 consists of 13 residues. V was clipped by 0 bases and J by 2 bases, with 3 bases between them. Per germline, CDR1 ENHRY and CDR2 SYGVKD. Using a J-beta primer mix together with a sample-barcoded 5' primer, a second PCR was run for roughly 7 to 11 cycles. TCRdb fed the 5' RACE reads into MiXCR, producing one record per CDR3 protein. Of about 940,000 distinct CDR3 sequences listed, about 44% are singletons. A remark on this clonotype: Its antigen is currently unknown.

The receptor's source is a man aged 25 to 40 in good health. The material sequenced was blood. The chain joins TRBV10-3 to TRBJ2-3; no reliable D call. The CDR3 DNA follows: TGTGCCATCAGTGAGTCGAACACAGATACGCAGTATTTT. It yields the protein CAISESNTDTQYF.